The 22 T cell receptor beta chains below all came from one sample that was sequenced in a study of siplizumab effects on memory and regulatory T cells. Profiled with immunoSEQ multiplex PCR; TCRdb holds only in-frame clones, not every one. The sample consists of 99,000 or so clones, roughly 91% of them appearing once. Material for sequencing was CD4+ T cells sorted from blood. Source of these receptors: a human donor in good health.

The chain couples TRBV9 to TRBJ1-4; 8 bases are a match to TRBD1. V shed 2 bases and J 5 bases; nucleotides not matched to a gene: 2. CDR1 is SGDLS, CDR2 YYNGEE, per germline. The CDR3 has 14 amino acids. CDR3 region: CASSVGTGNEKLFF. CDR3 sequence (DNA): TGTGCCAGCAGCGTCGGGACAGGCAATGAAAAACTGTTTTTT.

V is TRBV7-2 and J is TRBJ2-5; D unresolved. This CDR3 comprises 14 residues. Germline loops: CDR1 SGHTA, CDR2 FQGNSA. V dropped 2 bases and J dropped 2 bases, with 9 bases sitting between them. CDR3 coding DNA: TGTGCCAGCAGCTTATACTCACAGCAAGAGACCCAGTACTTC. Translating it yields CASSLYSQQETQYF.

The rearrangement uses TRBV12-5 and TRBJ2-6; weak D call: TRBD2 (6 bases). The CDR3 totals 19 residues. With 5 bases removed from V and 0 bases from J, the gap between germline ends came to 20 bases. Germline lookup yields CDR1 LGHNT and CDR2 FRNRAP. This chain's CDR3 is CASGPDEAGFSSGANVLTF. For the CDR3, the DNA is TGTGCTAGTGGTCCGGACGAGGCGGGGTTTTCCTCTGGGGCCAACGTCCTGACTTTC.

This clone occurred once. This chain joins TRBV15 and TRBJ2-7; TRBD2 matches at 11 bases. Trimming removed 0 bases from V and 4 bases from J; junction bases left unmatched: 11. CDR1 and CDR2 (germline): LNHNV, YYDKDF (reference sequence). There are 18 residues in the CDR3. The CDR3 region is CATSRDKGLAGVGYEQYF. The CDR3 DNA reads as TGTGCCACCAGCAGAGATAAAGGACTAGCGGGTGTCGGTTACGAGCAGTACTTC.

V usage is TRBV11-3 and J usage is TRBJ2-2, with 7 nucleotides matching TRBD2. The CDR3 runs 17 residues. The V and J ends lost 5 bases and 7 bases, in that order; junction bases with no gene match: 16. Germline loops: CDR1 SGHNT, CDR2 YENEEA. The CDR3 region has the DNA TGTGCCAGCAGCCCCCGGGAGAGGCGGGAGCGCGTCGGGGAGCTGTTTTTT. Amino acids: CASSPRERRERVGELFF.

V and J are TRBV5-1 and TRBJ1-4, with D unresolved. CDR3 length: 14 residues. In germline, CDR1 is SGHRS, CDR2 YFSETQ. V lost 1 base and J lost 5, with 9 bases in between. The CDR3 reads CASSLTVSNEKLFF. The CDR3 nucleotides are TGCGCCAGCAGCTTGACAGTTTCAAATGAAAAACTGTTTTTT.

This clone has only a few counts. The chain employs TRBV2 and TRBJ1-2, with 7 nucleotides matching TRBD1. The trim removed 10 bases at V and 4 bases at J, leaving 9 bases unmatched. The CDR3 contains 13 residues. CDR1 and CDR2 from the germline V gene are SNHLY and FYNNEI. The CDR3 nucleotides are TGTGCCACTAGGACAGGAGAGGGCTATGGCTACACCTTC. Protein: CATRTGEGYGYTF.

The J gene is TRBJ2-2, the V gene TRBV11-3; TRBD2 aligns across 8 bases. The germline CDR1 and CDR2 sequences are SGHNT and YENEEA. The CDR3 spans 17 residues. V shed 4 bases, J shed 4 bases, and the junction held 11 bases outside the gene matches. The CDR3 nucleotides read TGTGCCAGCAGCTCCATAGTTCTAGCGGGTATCACCGGGGAGCTGTTTTTT. Its translation: CASSSIVLAGITGELFF.

The chain carries TRBV28 and TRBJ2-3; perhaps TRBD2 as D (6 bases). V was cut by 5 bases and J by 0 bases, with 15 bases left in between. In germline, CDR1 is MDHEN, CDR2 SYDVKM. CDR3 length equals 16 residues. The CDR3 nucleotides are TGTGCCAGCAGTCTGGTCATGGGACTTAGCACAGATACGCAGTATTTT. It codes for CASSLVMGLSTDTQYF.

The chain couples TRBV18 to TRBJ2-3; D gene unclear. Germline CDR1 is KGHSH and CDR2 is LQKENI. There are 14 residues in the CDR3. V gave up 2 bases and J gave up 0 bases, with 6 bases separating them. The CDR3 loop reads CASSPRASTDTQYF. The CDR3, as DNA: TGTGCCAGCTCACCAAGGGCGAGCACAGATACGCAGTATTTT.

The CDR3 is CASSRRTGVLDEQFF. The CDR3, as DNA: TGTGCCAGTAGTAGGAGGACAGGGGTTCTCGATGAGCAGTTCTTC. The chain is built from TRBV19 and TRBJ2-1; 9 bases match TRBD1. Germline V gives CDR1 LNHDA, CDR2 SQIVND (reference sequence). The CDR3 is 15 amino acids. The V and J ends lost 4 bases and 8 bases, in that order; junction bases with no gene match: 9. Complete variable domain (other parts from reference TRBV19 and TRBJ2-1): DGGITQSPKYLFRKEGQNVTLSCEQNLNHDAMYWYRQDPGQGLRLIYYSQIVNDFQKGDIAEGYSVSREKKESFPLTVTSAQKNPTAFYLCASSRRTGVLDEQFFGPGTRLTVL.

Here the CDR3 DNA reads TGCGCCAGCAGCCCACTGAAGGGGGGGGCCGGAACAGATACGCAGTATTTT. Translation: CASSPLKGGAGTDTQYF. The chain uses TRBV5-1 and TRBJ2-3, with D perhaps matching TRBD2 (7 bases). This CDR3 is 17 amino acids long. The germline gives CDR1 SGHRS, CDR2 YFSETQ. Trimming left V 4 bases short and J 3 bases short, with 21 bases between.

The rearrangement uses TRBV6-5 and TRBJ2-4; possibly TRBD1 for D (6 bases). Germline CDR1 and CDR2: MNHEY and SVGAGI. Trimming left V 0 bases short and J 1 base short, with 10 bases between. The length of the CDR3 is 16 residues. The CDR3 DNA is TGTGCCAGCAGTTACTCGCCCAGGGGTGCCAAAAACATTCAGTACTTC. Protein product: CASSYSPRGAKNIQYF.

This CDR3 reads CATSRGSAGGKNIQYF. Here the CDR3 DNA reads TGTGCCACCAGCAGAGGTTCCGCAGGGGGCAAAAACATTCAGTACTTC. The V and J genes are TRBV15 and TRBJ2-4; the match to TRBD1 covers 7 bases. This CDR3 has 16 residues. V lost 1 base, J lost 3 bases, and 6 bases stayed unmatched. CDR1 and CDR2 from the germline V gene are LNHNV and YYDKDF (reference sequence).

The genes are TRBV5-8 and TRBJ2-7; 7 bases are shared with TRBD1. Germline V gene sequence: CDR1 SGHTS, CDR2 YDEGEE. J was trimmed by 3 bases and V by 5 bases; bases with no gene match: 5. This CDR3 spans 13 amino acids. The CDR3 protein is CASRSGQIYEQYF. The CDR3 bases are TGTGCCAGCAGATCGGGACAGATCTACGAGCAGTACTTC. Complete variable domain (other parts from reference TRBV5-8 and TRBJ2-7): EAGVTQSPTHLIKTRGQQATLRCSPISGHTSVYWYQQALGLGLQFLLWYDEGEERNRGNFPPRFSGRQFPNYSSELNVNALELEDSALYLCASRSGQIYEQYFGPGTRLTVT.

The CDR3, as DNA: TGTGCCAGCAATACAGGGGCAGGCAATCAGCCCCAGCATTTT. As protein: CASNTGAGNQPQHF. The chain couples TRBV6-5 to TRBJ1-5; TRBD1 agrees at 7 bases. The CDR3 is made up of 14 amino acids. Germline V CDR1 and CDR2: MNHEY, SVGAGI. After removal of 7 bases from V and 2 bases from J, the junction contained 5 bases not matched to a gene.

The rearrangement links TRBV13 to TRBJ2-3, with 11 bases matching TRBD2. The CDR3 is made up of 15 amino acids. Looked up from germline, CDR1 is PRHDT and CDR2 is FYEKMQ (reference sequence). V lost 3 bases to trimming and J lost 3 bases; unmatched junction nucleotides: 2. CDR3 DNA sequence: TGTGCCAGCAGCTTTCGGACTAGCGGGACAGATACGCAGTATTTT. It codes for CASSFRTSGTDTQYF.

The chain carries TRBV19 and TRBJ1-6; tentatively, D is TRBD1 (6 bases). V lost 9 bases to trimming and J lost 7 bases, with 19 bases between them. The CDR3 extends over 15 amino acids. The germline CDR1 and CDR2 sequences are LNHDA and SQIVND (reference sequence). In DNA, the CDR3 is TGTGCCAGCAGCTCCTGGGAGGGGGGGAATTCACCCCTCCACTTT. Translation: CASSSWEGGNSPLHF.

J is TRBJ2-5 and V is TRBV11-3; possibly TRBD1 for D (6 bases). CDR1 is SGHNT, CDR2 YENEEA, per germline. The CDR3 has 13 residues. The V end was cut by 5 bases, the J end by 4 bases, with 11 bases between. The CDR3 DNA follows: TGTGCCAGCAGCCCCCAGACAGGAGAGACCCAGTACTTC. Its translation is CASSPQTGETQYF.

The rearrangement uses TRBV9 and TRBJ2-5; 7 bases line up with TRBD2. CDR1 is SGDLS, CDR2 YYNGEE, per germline. With 3 bases clipped from V and 5 bases from J, the junction kept 10 bases outside the gene matches. The CDR3 is 15 amino acids. CDR3 sequence reads: CASSERGWGLETQYF. CDR3 DNA: TGTGCCAGCAGCGAGCGGGGCTGGGGCTTGGAGACCCAGTACTTC. The entire variable domain, with the rest obtained from reference TRBV9 and TRBJ2-5, is as follows: DSGVTQTPKHLITATGQRVTLRCSPRSGDLSVYWYQQSLDQGLQFLIQYYNGEERAKGNILERFSAQQFPDLHSELNLSSLELGDSALYFCASSERGWGLETQYFGPGTRLLVL.

The J gene is TRBJ1-5, the V gene TRBV30; weak D call: TRBD1 (6 bases). CDR1 is GTSNPN and CDR2 is SVGIG in the germline V gene (reference sequence). The germline V and J ends were trimmed by 5 bases and 8 bases, with 16 bases remaining between them. The CDR3 consists of 13 residues. CDR3 region: CAWGSGGNEPQHF. CDR3 bases: TGTGCCTGGGGAAGTGGGGGCAACGAGCCCCAGCATTTT.

This chain's CDR3 is CASSETWGTGELFF. In DNA, the CDR3 is TGTGCCAGCAGTGAAACATGGGGCACCGGGGAGCTGTTTTTT. The rearrangement links TRBV2 to TRBJ2-2, with D unresolved. Germline CDR1 reads SNHLY; CDR2 reads FYNNEI. This CDR3 contains 14 residues. V lost 2 bases to trimming and J lost 4 bases, with 8 bases between them. Full variable domain (remainder filled in from reference TRBV2 and TRBJ2-2): EPEVTQTPSHQVTQMGQEVILRCVPISNHLYFYWYRQILGQKVEFLVSFYNNEISEKSEIFDDQFSVERPDGSNFTLKIRSTKLEDSAMYFCASSETWGTGELFFGEGSRLTVL.